This entry concerns a single T cell receptor (beta chain). Antigen unknown. This specimen comes from a study of OX40 agonist ivuxolimab in advanced cancers. General study findings and limits: Individuals who were partial responders at 0.1-3.0 mg/kg had clonal expansion that ranked among the lowest. Average numbers of expanded clones were greater in CD8+ T cells than in CD4+. In the expanded peripheral T cells, antigen specificity was never determined.

The assay was immunoSEQ multiplex PCR, and TCRdb's table has in-frame clones only and misses some. The sample carries more than 80,000 clones, approximately 90% recorded once. Trimming pared 2 bases from V and 5 bases from J, leaving 11 bases between. This CDR3 has 13 residues. Germline V gene lookup returns CDR1 SQVTM and CDR2 ANQGSEA. This receptor was obtained from an adult with an advanced solid tumor such as melanoma, head and neck, liver or kidney cancer. This sequence joins TRBV29-1 and TRBJ2-3; possible D gene TRBD1, 6 bases. Sequencing used CD4+ or CD8+ T cells sorted from blood, obtained in a trial of the OX40 agonist ivuxolimab. The CDR3 sequence: CSVELTGQDTQYF. CDR3 bases: TGCAGCGTTGAACTGACAGGACAAGATACGCAGTATTTT.